This T cell receptor beta chain was sequenced for a study of T cells expressing NK-cell markers. Study details: One of the eight sequenced donors was seronegative, whereas the other seven were HCMV-seropositive. Whole-study findings and limits: The CD3+CD56-NKG2C+ fraction of a handful of donors was also led by these clonotypes. NKG2C+ dominant clonotype frequencies in more than 5 donors were roughly 1.0-7.5% of CD8+ T cells.

This CDR3 region has 15 residues. Germline V lookup: CDR1 SNHLY, CDR2 FYNNEI. Concerning this clonotype itself: Its cognate antigen is unknown.

With the 5' RACE reads reprocessed, TCRdb shows one record per CDR3 protein and no DNA. Its table records fewer than 400,000 distinct CDR3 sequences. The V and J genes are TRBV2 and TRBJ2-2. The receptor's source is a woman in her forties or fifties in good health. The source material was blood T cells: a sorted CD56 or NKG2C T cell subset, CD4+ or CD8+ T cells, or bulk PBMC T cells (not recorded which). CDR3 protein: CASSVQLANTGELFF.